This T cell receptor (beta chain) comes out of a study of long-term antiretroviral therapy in people with HIV (dated by TCRdb to 2022 to 2024). The study in broad terms: The earliest samples were collected about a decade before the 2015 WHO recommendation for immediate ART, when ART was typically delayed until CD4 counts fell. From over 25 adults with confirmed HIV infection, the cohort provided 192 cryopreserved PBMC samples, gathered serially across a mean of approximately six years (range 1-12). Among the approximately 27 participants with HIV, eleven were female. No cross-contamination during QIAcube processing turned up in test extractions that ran a monoclonal T-cell line alongside around 32 polyclonal samples. Whether ART initiation and durable HIV suppression were associated with changes in peripheral blood TRB repertoire composition and diversity was tested in a retrospective serial study. What the work shows at the level of the full study, not this receptor alone: Inferences about post-ART repertoire changes are limited because no data were available on ART adherence, viral resistance or therapy changes. Starting ART was linked to a significant rise in TRB diversity, yet even with long-term ART the diversity remained significantly lower than in transplant donor controls. Because cell numbers in pre-ART samples were limited, unsorted PBMC were profiled instead of sorted CD4+ and CD8+ T cells. The samples span the years 2004 to 2017, and the ART regimens used may be less effective than current regimens. Compared with controls, HIV repertoires had narrower CDR3 length ranges, and the network structure pointed to an antigen-experienced repertoire that shifted only slightly toward naive after ART. The repertoire was dominated across all time points by expanded TRB clones identified before ART initiation, although this dominance was seen to fluctuate and to decrease in many PLHIV after ART. Because PBMC availability was limited, only the TCR beta chain was sequenced, with no alpha chain pairing.

The immunoSEQ hsTCRB v3.0 assay was used at survey level resolution for TRB variable region sequencing. The target sequencing depth for TRB was roughly 40,000-50,000 T-cell genomes per sample. Pooled TRB libraries were sequenced on an Illumina MiSeq with a v3 150-cycle kit. For the original study's pipeline: Repertoire analysis was performed in R inside a reproducible Nextflow workflow that covered QC, data transformation and analysis. Custom analyses were implemented in LymphoSeq2, an R package for AIRR-Seq data exploration. After excluding several samples that yielded fewer than 5000 total TRB sequences, fewer than 200 HIV repertoires remained for analysis. Of the approximately 190 retained HIV repertoires, over 55 were collected before and 120 to 130 after ART initiation. Each repertoire was downsampled to 5000 TRB nucleotide sequences, and summary statistics were averaged across 100 downsampling iterations. The analysis kept only TRB sequences whose CDR3 regions were at least seven amino acids long. Two measures captured diversity: a Shannon entropy-derived clonality score and the Gini coefficient. In the repertoire networks, any two of the top 5000 CDR3 amino acid sequences were connected whenever the two sequences differed by an edit distance of one. For TRB CDR3 amino acid sequences, GLIPH2 was used to predict antigen specificity groups and MHC restriction. CDR3 amino acid sequences were matched against VDJdb and McPAS-TCR to flag known CMV, EBV, HIV or tissue antigen associations. Pre-ART, post-ART and control groups were compared with Wilcoxon signed-rank tests and Holm-Bonferroni correction. As stored in TCRdb, this immuneACCESS dataset retains in-frame rearrangements with V and J assigned. A fraction of the clones does not appear; measured against another copy, unresolved V genes explain less than half of the discrepancy, and the remainder lacks a known reason. Clone size and the V and J calls come from that table; the DNA yielded D and trimming. Across this sample there are more than 30,000 clones, with 70% to 80% seen only once. Clones ranked in the top ten supply approximately 2.9% of the sample.

For this clone: The antigen this receptor binds is unknown. Per-nucleotide qualities are absent, and no much larger clonotype sits a single base away.

Measured from the cysteine to the phenylalanine, the CDR3 is 15 residues long. Here the CDR3 DNA is all that survives: 45 bases in frame from base 1. Cut back by 3 bases and 1 base, the V and J ends lie 10 bases apart. From a lookup of the germline V gene (reference sequence), CDR1 and CDR2 are SEHNR and FQNEAQ. Participants were included only if at least one PBMC sample before ART initiation and at least two post-ART samples were available. Every participant with HIV received treatment in the United States of America. Before DNA extraction, cryopreserved samples containing roughly 0.9-10 million PBMC were thawed and washed. At the time of the earliest PBMC sample, participants with HIV were aged between roughly 20 and 55 years. PBMC samples from each participant spanned 1-4 timepoints before ART initiation and 2-8 timepoints after ART initiation, with a median of 7 samples. Serial HIV viral load, CD4+ T-cell count, ART history and demographic data were obtained for every participant. Genomic DNA was extracted from unsorted PBMC with a Qiagen kit on a QIAcube, processed in batches of 12 samples.

The sample consisted of unsorted PBMCs, taken 1.9 years after starting antiretroviral therapy. This sequence uses TRBV7-9 and TRBJ2-4, with the D gene tentatively TRBD1 or TRBD2, based on 5 matching bases in each. This sequence originates from a man aged 18-30 years with HIV. Here is the DNA: TGTGCCAGCAGCTTCCGGGGCAATGCCAAAAACATTCAGTACTTC. Its protein is CASSFRGNAKNIQYF.